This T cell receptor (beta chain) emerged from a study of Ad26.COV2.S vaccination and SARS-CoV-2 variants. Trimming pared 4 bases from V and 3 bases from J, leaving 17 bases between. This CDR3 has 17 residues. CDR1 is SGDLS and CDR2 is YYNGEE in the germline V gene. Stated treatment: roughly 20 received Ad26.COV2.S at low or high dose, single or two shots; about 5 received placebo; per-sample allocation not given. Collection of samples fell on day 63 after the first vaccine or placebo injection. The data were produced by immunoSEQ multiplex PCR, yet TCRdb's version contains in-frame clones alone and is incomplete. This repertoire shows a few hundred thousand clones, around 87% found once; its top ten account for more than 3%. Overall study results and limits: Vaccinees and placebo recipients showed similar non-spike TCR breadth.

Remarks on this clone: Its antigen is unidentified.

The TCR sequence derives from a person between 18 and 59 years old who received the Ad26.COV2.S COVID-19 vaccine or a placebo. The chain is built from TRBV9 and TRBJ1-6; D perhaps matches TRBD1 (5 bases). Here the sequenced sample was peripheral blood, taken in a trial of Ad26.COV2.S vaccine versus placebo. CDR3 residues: CASSLRDLANYNSPLHF. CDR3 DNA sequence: TGTGCCAGCAGCCTCCGGGACCTAGCGAACTATAATTCACCCCTCCACTTT.